This T cell receptor (beta chain) was identified during a study of spatial heterogeneity in lung cancer. General observations from the study: Expanded intratumoral alpha and beta TCR counts tracked tumor mutation counts.

Looked up from germline, CDR1 is SQVTM and CDR2 is ANQGSEA. This CDR3 is built from 13 residues. The V end was cut by 1 base, the J end by 7 bases, with 14 bases between. Time point specified: sample taken at primary tumor resection. Sequencing was performed on whole RNA extracted from tumor and nontumor lung tissue, or from frozen PBMC, and the material was left unsorted. This clonotype was observed many times. What it binds is not known. In TCRdb, the 5' RACE reads were re-called with MiXCR into one record per CDR3 protein. The data hold about 100,000 distinct CDR3 sequences, with 4.4% observed a single time.

The J gene is TRBJ2-7, the V gene TRBV29-1; D perhaps matches TRBD2 (6 bases). The sequencing used lung tumor tissue, collected at surgery. This sequence was found in a male donor with early-stage non-small cell lung cancer. CDR3 protein: CSVEGVTREEQYF. DNA for the CDR3: TGCAGCGTTGAAGGAGTTACACGGGAGGAGCAGTACTTC.